The 18 T cell receptor beta chains presented below share a single source sample, sequenced in a study of regulatory dendritic cells for organ transplantation. CFSE-labeled sorted T cells met regulatory or mature dendritic cells for five to six days. Their antigen targets remain unknown. TCRdb's copy holds only in-frame clones and misses some; the assay was immunoSEQ multiplex PCR. Of about 21,000 clones listed, 70% to 90% are singletons. Material: naive CD4+ T cells from blood cultured with regulatory dendritic cells. Subset reported: CD45RA+ naive T cells. These receptors originate from a human donor in good health.

This chain links TRBV21-1 with TRBJ1-1; TRBD1 is the table's D call and was not checked against the DNA. TRBV21-1 counts as a pseudogene. This CDR3 spans 18 amino acids. CDR3 bases: TGTGCCAGCAGCAAAGGTCATGGCCCATCCGACATAAACACTGAAGCTTTCTTT. Translating gives CASSKGHGPSDINTEAFF.

The CDR3 nucleotides read TGTGCCAGCTCACCACAGGGGCAGGGCACTGAAGCTTTCTTT. This translates into CASSPQGQGTEAFF. The chain uses TRBV18 and TRBJ1-1, with D perhaps matching TRBD1 (5 bases). Germline CDR1 and CDR2: KGHSH and LQKENI. Trimming took 1 base from V and 4 from J, leaving 10 bases between them. CDR3 length equals 14 residues.

The J gene is TRBJ1-2, the V gene TRBV28, with 11 nucleotides matching TRBD1. J was trimmed by 8 bases and V by 5 bases; bases with no gene match: 10. The CDR3 runs 15 residues. Germline values: CDR1 MDHEN, CDR2 SYDVKM. CDR3 sequence: CASSPAGQGAGGYTF. In nucleotides, the CDR3 is TGTGCCAGCAGTCCAGCCGGACAGGGGGCGGGGGGCTACACCTTC.

The chain employs TRBV7-2 and TRBJ2-4; possibly TRBD2 for D (5 bases). The CDR3 loop spans 16 amino acids. V was pared by 1 base and J by 0 bases, with 10 bases between. Germline V lookup: CDR1 SGHTA, CDR2 FQGNSA. CDR3 in DNA: TGTGCCAGCAGCTTAGGCTCTGGACTAGCCAAAAACATTCAGTACTTC. Its translation: CASSLGSGLAKNIQYF.

The V gene is TRBV7-9, the J gene TRBJ2-1; possible D gene TRBD1, 6 bases. The germline V and J ends were trimmed by 4 bases and 5 bases, with 15 bases remaining between them. The CDR3 consists of 15 residues. CDR1 and CDR2 (germline): SEHNR, FQNEAQ (reference sequence). CDR3 in DNA: TGTGCCAGCAGCTCGTTTAACCGGGACAACAATGAGCAGTTCTTC. Protein sequence: CASSSFNRDNNEQFF.

This clone was detected a few times. The chain couples TRBV2 to TRBJ1-3; D is uncertain. Trimming removed 4 bases at V and 2 bases at J, with 12 bases between. This CDR3 is 15 amino acids long. Germline CDR1 SNHLY, CDR2 FYNNEI. CDR3: CASSVEGNTGNTIYF. The CDR3 region has the DNA TGTGCCAGCAGTGTCGAGGGAAACACTGGAAACACCATATATTTT.

The genes are TRBV12-5 and TRBJ1-1, with D unresolved. The CDR3 sequence is 18 residues long. CDR1 and CDR2 from the germline V gene are LGHNT and FRNRAP. Trimming cost V 0 bases and J 4 bases, with 21 bases left between them. DNA of the CDR3: TGTGCTAGTGGTTTGGTACTTCCGGGGTACCTGGGGTCCACTGAAGCTTTCTTT. It encodes CASGLVLPGYLGSTEAFF.

V usage is TRBV18 and J usage is TRBJ2-5; D unclear. This CDR3 is 12 amino acids long. V was pared by 6 bases and J by 2 bases, with 7 bases between. Germline V gives CDR1 KGHSH, CDR2 LQKENI. The CDR3 region is CASSPTQETQYF. For the CDR3, the DNA is TGTGCCAGCTCCCCCACACAAGAGACCCAGTACTTC.

The rearrangement joins TRBV28 to TRBJ2-1; 9 bases align to TRBD2. V was pared by 2 bases and J by 6 bases, with 8 bases of the junction left unmatched. From germline, CDR1 is MDHEN and CDR2 SYDVKM. This CDR3 has 16 residues. As DNA, the CDR3 is TGTGCCAGCAGTTTAATGACGGCGGGAGGGCTCAATGAGCAGTTCTTC. It translates to CASSLMTAGGLNEQFF.

V and J are TRBV6-1 and TRBJ1-5; the D is unclear. The CDR3 runs to 13 residues. The germline V and J ends were trimmed by 0 bases and 4 bases, with 4 bases remaining between them. From germline, CDR1 is MNHNS and CDR2 SASEGT. The CDR3 sequence: CASSEASNQPQHF. The CDR3 coding sequence is TGTGCCAGCAGTGAAGCGTCAAATCAGCCCCAGCATTTT.

This chain links TRBV28 with TRBJ2-7; tentatively, D is TRBD1 (6 bases). The CDR3 runs to 13 residues. Trimming removed 5 bases at V and 5 bases at J, with 13 bases between. Germline loops: CDR1 MDHEN, CDR2 SYDVKM. The CDR3 region is CASSTTGTHEQYF. For the CDR3, the DNA is TGTGCCAGCAGTACCACAGGGACCCACGAGCAGTACTTC.

A single count supports this clone. The rearrangement links TRBV11-2 to TRBJ1-1; D is unresolved. The ends were cut back, 5 bases at V and 3 bases at J, with 7 bases in the middle. CDR3 length equals 12 residues. The germline V gene has CDR1 SGHAT and CDR2 FQNNGV. The CDR3 protein is CASSPRDTEAFF. The CDR3 nucleotides are TGTGCCAGCAGCCCAAGGGACACTGAAGCTTTCTTT.

The chain employs TRBV7-8 and TRBJ2-7, with TRBD1 matching over 8 bases. Germline trimming cut 4 bases from V and 5 bases from J; bases unmatched to any gene: 13. The CDR3 loop spans 16 amino acids. The germline CDR1 and CDR2 sequences are SGHVS and FQNEAQ. DNA for the CDR3: TGTGCCAGCAGCTCCCCCGCGGGACAGGTCCTCGACGAGCAGTACTTC. Its translation: CASSSPAGQVLDEQYF.

V usage is TRBV21-1 and J usage is TRBJ1-1. TRBV21-1 is deemed a pseudogene. This CDR3 spans 12 amino acids. CDR3 region: CASSNSSSEAFF. CDR3 nucleotides: TGTGCCAGCAGCAATAGTAGCTCTGAAGCTTTCTTT.

This clone was recorded once. The rearrangement links TRBV7-2 to TRBJ1-1; 10 nucleotides agree with TRBD1. The J segment lost 4 bases and the V segment lost 1 base, leaving 0 bases of the junction unmatched. This CDR3 is built from 14 residues. CDR1 and CDR2 (germline): SGHTA, FQGNSA. In nucleotides, the CDR3 is TGTGCCAGCAGCTTAGGACAGGGGGCCACTGAAGCTTTCTTT. Translating it yields CASSLGQGATEAFF.

The chain recombines TRBV6-6 with TRBJ1-2, with TRBD1 matching 7 bases. Germline CDR1 reads MNHNY; CDR2 reads SVGAGI (reference sequence). Trimming cost V 5 bases and J 3 bases; bases outside gene matches: 9. CDR3 length equals 15 residues. The CDR3 is CASSIGTEIYYGYTF. CDR3 bases: TGTGCCAGCAGTATAGGGACAGAAATTTACTATGGCTACACCTTC.

The J gene is TRBJ2-6, the V gene TRBV27, with 7 bases aligning to TRBD2. The CDR3 covers 16 residues. Per the germline V gene, CDR1 is MNHEY and CDR2 is SMNVEV (reference sequence). V lost 3 bases and J lost 0; bases outside the gene matches: 2. The CDR3 sequence: CASSFGGSSGANVLTF. The DNA for the CDR3 is TGTGCCAGCAGTTTCGGCGGGAGCTCTGGGGCCAACGTCCTGACTTTC.

The chain carries TRBV7-6 and TRBJ2-7, with D unresolved. V was cut by 2 bases and J by 5 bases, with 16 bases left in between. The V gene's germline CDR1 is SGHVS and CDR2 FNYEAQ. The CDR3 is 15 amino acids. The CDR3 DNA is TGTGCCAGCAGCTTATTTATGGCAGTACGACACGAGCAGTACTTC. Its translation is CASSLFMAVRHEQYF.